This is a list of T cell receptor beta chains from one sample in a study of beta chain features in type 1 diabetes. The data were produced by immunoSEQ multiplex PCR, yet TCRdb's version contains in-frame clones alone and is incomplete. The repertoire consists of about 400,000 clones, with roughly 12% occurring once and the leading ten covering 0.0095% to 0.013%. The sample consisted of naive CD4+ T cells from blood. These receptors were collected from a woman between 18 and 29 years old with type 1 diabetes. The CDR3 runs from the conserved cysteine through the conserved F or W. A D gene is named only where the DNA matches it firmly. Size tells how often a clone was seen (once, few, many) or the class of an expanded clone, and some rows leave it out.

D: .
J: TRBJ1-1
size: few
V: TRBV7-2
DNA: TGTGCCAGCAGCGCAGGACGGGCCCCGGGGACTGAAGCTTTCTTT
CDR3: CASSAGRAPGTEAFF

D: .
J: TRBJ2-3
size: few
V: TRBV14
DNA: TGTGCCAGCAGCCAAGCCCACGGGGGCACAGATACGCAGTATTTT
CDR3: CASSQAHGGTDTQYF

D: .
J: TRBJ1-5
size: few
V: TRBV25-1
DNA: TGTGCCAGCAGTGAGGCAGGGTCGGTGTCCCAGCATTTT
CDR3: CASSEAGSVSQHF

D: .
J: TRBJ2-3
size: few
V: TRBV2
DNA: TGTGCCCAGCGCCAACAGGGTATTGTGACAGATACGCAGTATTTT
CDR3: CAQRQQGIVTDTQYF

D: .
J: TRBJ2-1
size: .
V: TRBV19
DNA: TGTGCCAGTAGTGCCCCAGGGCTGAGCTCCTACAATGAGCAGTTCTTC
CDR3: CASSAPGLSSYNEQFF

D: .
J: TRBJ2-3
size: few
V: TRBV28
DNA: TGTGCCAGCAGTTTCCCCTATCGCACAGATACGCAGTATTTT
CDR3: CASSFPYRTDTQYF

D: .
J: TRBJ2-3
size: .
V: TRBV30
DNA: TGTGCCTGGACCCCCGCGCCCCTGAGGAGTCGGGCAGATACGCAGTATTTT
CDR3: CAWTPAPLRSRADTQYF

D: .
J: TRBJ1-4
size: few
V: TRBV11-3
DNA: TGTGCCAGCAGCTTCAGCGGTGAAAAACTGTTTTTT
CDR3: CASSFSGEKLFF

D: .
J: TRBJ2-3
size: .
V: TRBV11-3
DNA: TGTGCCAGCAGCCCGAATTCCAGGGCAGATACGCAGTATTTT
CDR3: CASSPNSRADTQYF

D: .
J: TRBJ2-7
size: few
V: TRBV7-2
DNA: TGTGCCAGCAGCTTAGCGCGGGGGCTCTACGAGCAGTACTTC
CDR3: CASSLARGLYEQYF

D: .
J: TRBJ1-2
size: few
V: TRBV11-2
DNA: TGTGCCAGCAGCTTAGATACACAGGTCGGCTACACCTTC
CDR3: CASSLDTQVGYTF

D: .
J: TRBJ1-4
size: .
V: TRBV30
DNA: TGTGCCTGGAGCGAGGTTGGAAAACTGTTTTTT
CDR3: CAWSEVGKLFF

D: TRBD2
J: TRBJ2-1
size: .
V: TRBV29-1
DNA: TGCAGCGCGTCGGGACTAGCGGGAGAAGGGTCCTACAATGAGCAGTTCTTC
CDR3: CSASGLAGEGSYNEQFF

D: .
J: TRBJ2-5
size: few
V: TRBV27
DNA: TGTGCCAGCAGCCCCATCTGGGAGGCCCAAGAGACCCAGTACTTC
CDR3: CASSPIWEAQETQYF

D: TRBD2
J: TRBJ2-3
size: few
V: TRBV19
DNA: TGTGCCAGTAGTTTGGGACTACCCGGCACAGATACGCAGTATTTT
CDR3: CASSLGLPGTDTQYF

D: TRBD1
J: TRBJ2-3
size: .
V: TRBV11-2
DNA: TGTGCCAGCAGCCGACAGGGGCGTTCGGATTTT
CDR3: CASSRQGRSDF

D: .
J: TRBJ1-1
size: .
V: TRBV6-5
DNA: TGTGCCAGCAGTTACTCAAACAGTCACACTGAAGCTTTCTTT
CDR3: CASSYSNSHTEAFF

D: TRBD2
J: TRBJ2-1
size: .
V: TRBV29-1
DNA: TGCAGCGGCGCTGGCGGGAGGGCTAATGAGCAGTTCTTC
CDR3: CSGAGGRANEQFF

D: TRBD2
J: TRBJ2-7
size: .
V: TRBV7-2
DNA: TGTGCCAGCGGATACGGGCGGGGGGTGTACGAGCAGTACTTC
CDR3: CASGYGRGVYEQYF

D: TRBD2
J: TRBJ2-5
size: .
V: TRBV19
DNA: TGTGCCAGTAGCCAAGGGGGGACTAGTCCCGTGGGGACCCAGTACTTC
CDR3: CASSQGGTSPVGTQYF

D: .
J: TRBJ2-7
size: few
V: TRBV2
DNA: TGTGCCAGCAGCCACGCCGGGTCACGGCCCGAGCAGTACTTC
CDR3: CASSHAGSRPEQYF

D: .
J: TRBJ2-1
size: .
V: TRBV11-2
DNA: TGTGCCAGCAGCCGAGTAACGGGATACAATGAGCAGTTCTTC
CDR3: CASSRVTGYNEQFF

D: .
J: TRBJ2-2
size: few
V: TRBV7-6
DNA: TGTGCCAGCAGCTTAAGCCCGGGTGCCGGGGAGCTGTTTTTT
CDR3: CASSLSPGAGELFF

D: .
J: TRBJ2-1
size: .
V: TRBV11-1
DNA: TGTGCCAGCAGCCGCAGGGGTGGCGATGAGCAGTTCTTC
CDR3: CASSRRGGDEQFF

D: .
J: TRBJ2-1
size: .
V: TRBV6-6
DNA: TGTGCCAGCAGTTACCTCCCGGAACAGGTTGGTAATGAGCAGTTCTTC
CDR3: CASSYLPEQVGNEQFF

D: .
J: TRBJ1-2
size: .
V: TRBV4-3
DNA: TGCGCCAGCAGCCAAGTCCCGGGTCTGAGCTATGGCTACACCTTC
CDR3: CASSQVPGLSYGYTF

D: .
J: TRBJ2-5
size: .
V: TRBV4-1
DNA: TGCGCCAGCAGCCAAGCCCACAGGGCGGTCCAAGAGACCCAGTACTTC
CDR3: CASSQAHRAVQETQYF

D: TRBD1
J: TRBJ1-4
size: .
V: TRBV7-9
DNA: TGTGCCAGCAGTCGGGACAGGGCTTCTGAAAAACTGTTTTTT
CDR3: CASSRDRASEKLFF

D: .
J: TRBJ2-7
size: few
V: TRBV30
DNA: TGTGCCTGGAGTGAACTAGAGGGGGACGAGCAGTACTTC
CDR3: CAWSELEGDEQYF

D: .
J: TRBJ1-1
size: .
V: TRBV2
DNA: TGTGCCAGCAGCGGGGTCGCTGGTGAAGCTTTCTTT
CDR3: CASSGVAGEAFF

D: TRBD1
J: TRBJ2-2
size: .
V: TRBV5-1
DNA: TGCGCCAGCAGCTCGACAGGGGGAAGGACCGGGGAGCTGTTTTTT
CDR3: CASSSTGGRTGELFF

D: .
J: TRBJ2-1
size: few
V: TRBV6-1
DNA: TGTGCCAGCAGTCCTCGGGTCCGCAACAATGAGCAGTTCTTC
CDR3: CASSPRVRNNEQFF

D: TRBD1
J: TRBJ2-1
size: few
V: TRBV4-3
DNA: TGCGCCAGCAGCCAAATACAGGGGCACAATGAGCAGTTCTTC
CDR3: CASSQIQGHNEQFF

D: .
J: TRBJ1-5
size: once
V: TRBV19
DNA: TGTGCCAGTAGTATTGGGCCCCCGGTTAGCAATCAGCCCCAGCATTTT
CDR3: CASSIGPPVSNQPQHF

D: .
J: TRBJ1-1
size: .
V: TRBV13
DNA: TGTGCCAGCAGCTTACTAGTATGGGGGGAAAAGAACACTGAAGCTTTCTTT
CDR3: CASSLLVWGEKNTEAFF

D: .
J: TRBJ2-1
size: .
V: TRBV9
DNA: TGTGCCAGCAGCGTAAAACCGGACAGTTACAATGAGCAGTTCTTC
CDR3: CASSVKPDSYNEQFF

D: TRBD1
J: TRBJ2-7
size: .
V: TRBV2
DNA: TGTGCCAGCAGGGATGGGACAGGGGGCTTGGACGAGCAGTACTTC
CDR3: CASRDGTGGLDEQYF

D: TRBD1
J: TRBJ2-2
size: few
V: TRBV27
DNA: TGTGCCAGCAGTTCAAAGACAGGGGTAGGCACCGGGGAGCTGTTTTTT
CDR3: CASSSKTGVGTGELFF

D: .
J: TRBJ1-3
size: .
V: TRBV5-1
DNA: TGCGCCAGCAGCTTAATGGGCGGAAACACCATATATTTT
CDR3: CASSLMGGNTIYF

D: .
J: TRBJ2-7
size: .
V: TRBV7-9
DNA: TGTGCCAGCAGCTTACAGGGGATTACCTACGAGCAGTACTTC
CDR3: CASSLQGITYEQYF